The 23 T cell receptor beta chains below come from one sample, sequenced in a study of OX40 agonist ivuxolimab in advanced cancers. Repertoires were generated with immunoSEQ multiplex PCR, while TCRdb's copy carries only in-frame clones and drops some. The sample has 90,000 or so clones, around nine tenths seen once. The sequenced sample was CD4+ or CD8+ T cells sorted from blood, obtained in a trial of the OX40 agonist ivuxolimab. All receptors derive from an adult with an advanced solid tumor such as melanoma, head and neck, liver or kidney cancer.

The chain uses TRBV19 and TRBJ2-7; TRBD2 matches 11 bases. In germline, CDR1 is LNHDA, CDR2 SQIVND (reference sequence). The CDR3 extends over 16 amino acids. V was pared by 5 bases and J by 7 bases, with 13 bases of the junction left unmatched. The CDR3 DNA is TGTGCCAGTAGTTCCACGGGGGCTAGCGGGAGGTGGGAGCAGTACTTC. This codes for CASSSTGASGRWEQYF.

The chain recombines TRBV6-5 with TRBJ1-1, with D possibly matching TRBD1 (6 bases). Germline V lookup: CDR1 MNHEY, CDR2 SVGAGI. The V end was cut by 5 bases, the J end by 1 base, with 11 bases between. This CDR3 has 14 amino acids. CDR3: CASSHRAGNTEAFF. CDR3 nucleotides: TGTGCCAGCAGTCACAGGGCTGGGAACACTGAAGCTTTCTTT.

The rearrangement uses TRBV11-2 and TRBJ2-7, with D perhaps matching TRBD1 (5 bases). There are 17 residues in the CDR3. Germline loops: CDR1 SGHAT, CDR2 FQNNGV. The V end was cut by 4 bases, the J end by 0 bases, with 19 bases between. Here the CDR3 reads CASSSNRQLPFSYEQYF. As DNA, the CDR3 is TGTGCCAGCAGCTCCAACCGACAGCTACCCTTCTCCTACGAGCAGTACTTC.

The rearrangement uses TRBV4-2 and TRBJ2-3; 9 bases line up with TRBD1. The CDR3 is made up of 17 amino acids. The V segment lost 4 bases and the J segment 1 base; nucleotides outside the gene matches: 9. CDR1 and CDR2 from the germline V gene are LGHNA and YNFKEQ. The CDR3 here is CASSRKENRGRTDTQYF. The CDR3 bases are TGTGCCAGCAGCCGGAAGGAGAACAGGGGGCGCACAGATACGCAGTATTTT.

The chain couples TRBV7-9 to TRBJ2-3; the D call may be TRBD1 or TRBD2 (6 bases each). Trimming cost V 6 bases and J 7 bases, with 20 bases left between them. The CDR3 loop spans 15 amino acids. Germline loops: CDR1 SEHNR, CDR2 FQNEAQ (reference sequence). CDR3 sequence: CASRPGAGRSNTQYF. The DNA for the CDR3 is TGTGCCAGCAGACCGGGGGCAGGGCGCTCCAATACGCAGTATTTT.

This chain joins TRBV28 and TRBJ2-1; D is ambiguous. CDR1 and CDR2 (germline): MDHEN, SYDVKM. This CDR3 spans 13 amino acids. The V and J ends lost 7 bases and 9 bases respectively, with 16 bases between them. CDR3 residues: CASTPPQASEQFF. CDR3 bases: TGTGCCAGCACCCCCCCTCAGGCTAGTGAGCAGTTCTTC.

The J gene is TRBJ2-3, the V gene TRBV21-1; whether TRBD2, the table's D call, matches the DNA was not checked. TRBV21-1 is flagged as a pseudogene. The CDR3 has 17 amino acids. In DNA form, the CDR3 reads TGTGCCAGCAGCTTACGACTAGCGGGAGGGTCCACAGATACGCAGTATTTT. Residues: CASSLRLAGGSTDTQYF.

The gene calls are TRBV4-2 and TRBJ2-7, with TRBD2 matching 11 bases. V shed 2 bases, J shed 3 bases, and the junction held 0 bases outside the gene matches. The germline gives CDR1 LGHNA, CDR2 YNFKEQ. The CDR3 totals 14 residues. CDR3 protein: CASSQTSGSYEQYF. CDR3 sequence (DNA): TGTGCCAGCAGCCAAACTAGCGGGAGCTACGAGCAGTACTTC.

This chain connects TRBV11-2 to TRBJ1-1; TRBD1 matches at 9 bases. Germline-derived CDR1 and CDR2 are SGHAT and FQNNGV. J was trimmed by 0 bases and V by 1 base; bases with no gene match: 3. CDR3 size: 16 residues. The CDR3 DNA follows: TGTGCCAGCAGCTTAGTACAGGGGGCCATGAACACTGAAGCTTTCTTT. This sequence encodes CASSLVQGAMNTEAFF. Based on the CDR3 plus reference TRBV11-2 and TRBJ1-1, the full variable domain is EAGVAQSPRYKIIEKRQSVAFWCNPISGHATLYWYQQILGQGPKLLIQFQNNGVVDDSQLPKDRFSAERLKGVDSTLKIQPAKLEDSAVYLCASSLVQGAMNTEAFFGQGTRLTVV.

V and J are TRBV20-1 and TRBJ2-3; D gene uncertain. The CDR3 covers 11 residues. CDR1 and CDR2 from the germline V gene are DFQATT and SNEGSKA (reference sequence). V was clipped by 1 base and J by 10 bases, with 9 bases between them. CDR3 sequence reads: CSARVFGAQYF. The CDR3, as DNA: TGCAGTGCTAGAGTTTTTGGGGCGCAGTATTTT.

This clone turned up a few times. This chain connects TRBV5-1 to TRBJ1-3, with a tentative D call TRBD1 (6 bases). Between the trimmed V and J ends, which lost 0 bases and 4 bases, there was a span of 14 bases. The CDR3 sequence is 16 residues long. Germline-derived CDR1 and CDR2 are SGHRS and YFSETQ. The CDR3 DNA reads as TGCGCCAGCAGCTTGGCAGGGGTTTTGCGAGGAAACACCATATATTTT. It translates to CASSLAGVLRGNTIYF.

The chain carries TRBV11-3 and TRBJ2-5; 14 bases are a match to TRBD2. From germline, CDR1 is SGHNT and CDR2 YENEEA. The length of the CDR3 is 18 residues. The V gene end was trimmed by 0 bases and the J gene end by 4 bases; junction bases not matched to a gene: 7. As DNA, the CDR3 is TGTGCCAGCAGCTTAGATCCGGGACTAGCGGGAGAGGGAGAGACCCAGTACTTC. Amino acid sequence: CASSLDPGLAGEGETQYF.

V gene TRBV6-6 combines with J gene TRBJ2-7; 9 nucleotides align to TRBD2. The germline CDR1 and CDR2 sequences are MNHNY and SVGAGI (reference sequence). The CDR3 contains 15 residues. The junction had 6 bases not matched to a gene; V was cut back by 6 bases and J by 0 bases. As DNA, the CDR3 is TGTGCCAGCAGAGTAAATAGCGGGAGCTCCTACGAGCAGTACTTC. As protein: CASRVNSGSSYEQYF.

The chain employs TRBV5-5 and TRBJ2-7, with 11 bases identical to TRBD2. Per germline, CDR1 SGHKS and CDR2 YYEKEE (reference sequence). This CDR3 comprises 16 residues. Trimming removed 4 bases from V and 3 bases from J; junction bases left unmatched: 9. In nucleotides, the CDR3 is TGTGCCAGCAGCCAGGAAAGACTAGCGGGGAACTACGAGCAGTACTTC. Its protein is CASSQERLAGNYEQYF.

The chain combines TRBV7-8 with TRBJ2-7, with 8 positions matching TRBD1. Germline values: CDR1 SGHVS, CDR2 FQNEAQ. The CDR3 totals 14 residues. The junction had 3 bases not matched to a gene; V was cut back by 3 bases and J by 2 bases. CDR3 amino acids: CASSFRGQTYEQYF. The CDR3 DNA is TGTGCCAGCAGCTTCAGGGGGCAAACCTACGAGCAGTACTTC.

This chain joins TRBV5-1 and TRBJ2-1; no clear D gene. The CDR3 loop spans 12 amino acids. Deletions cut 3 bases from V and 11 bases from J, with 12 bases between. CDR1 is SGHRS and CDR2 is YFSETQ in the germline V gene. CDR3 in amino acids: CASSSDEVKQFF. As DNA, the CDR3 is TGCGCCAGCAGCTCGGATGAAGTTAAGCAGTTCTTC. The entire variable domain, with the rest obtained from reference TRBV5-1 and TRBJ2-1, is as follows: KAGVTQTPRYLIKTRGQQVTLSCSPISGHRSVSWYQQTPGQGLQFLFEYFSETQRNKGNFPGRFSGRQFSNSRSEMNVSTLELGDSALYLCASSSDEVKQFFGPGTRLTVL.

The chain combines TRBV5-5 with TRBJ2-7; no firm D call. V was pared by 1 base and J by 2 bases, with 10 bases between. The CDR3 runs 14 residues. Germline values: CDR1 SGHKS, CDR2 YYEKEE (reference sequence). The CDR3 spells CASSLLRLTYEQYF. CDR3 coding DNA: TGTGCCAGCAGCTTGCTCAGGTTAACCTACGAGCAGTACTTC.

The chain recombines TRBV6-1 with TRBJ2-7; D is perhaps TRBD1 or TRBD2 (5 bases each). The V and J ends lost 7 bases and 3 bases respectively, with 16 bases between them. Germline-derived CDR1 and CDR2 are MNHNS and SASEGT. The CDR3 runs to 14 residues. Written as DNA, the CDR3 is TGTGCCAGCACCCCAACCGGGGCCTACTACGAGCAGTACTTC. The encoded protein is CASTPTGAYYEQYF.

The J gene is TRBJ2-2, the V gene TRBV7-3; 16 nucleotides line up with TRBD2. The CDR3 runs to 20 residues. CDR1 and CDR2 from the germline V gene are SGHTA and FQGTGA. J gave up 0 bases and V 1 base, and 5 bases lay outside the gene matches. CDR3 residues: CASSLSLGLAGGPNTGELFF. The CDR3 nucleotides are TGTGCCAGCAGCTTAAGTCTGGGACTAGCGGGAGGGCCGAACACCGGGGAGCTGTTTTTT.

This clone came up once. The chain couples TRBV2 to TRBJ2-7, with a weak D call TRBD1 (6 bases). CDR3 size: 13 residues. V was shortened by 6 bases and J by 5 bases, with 14 bases between the two germline ends. The germline gives CDR1 SNHLY, CDR2 FYNNEI. The CDR3 region has the DNA TGTGCCAGCAGCCCCATTGGACAGAACGAGCAGTACTTC. It yields the protein CASSPIGQNEQYF. Full variable domain (rest looked up from reference TRBV2 and TRBJ2-7): EPEVTQTPSHQVTQMGQEVILRCVPISNHLYFYWYRQILGQKVEFLVSFYNNEISEKSEIFDDQFSVERPDGSNFTLKIRSTKLEDSAMYFCASSPIGQNEQYFGPGTRLTVT.

The sample holds one count of this clone. V gene TRBV7-6 combines with J gene TRBJ2-5; 7 nucleotides align to TRBD1. The germline gives CDR1 SGHVS, CDR2 FNYEAQ. V was clipped by 3 bases and J by 5 bases; unmatched bases: 12. This CDR3 region has 16 residues. The CDR3 bases are TGTGCCAGCAGCTTGTTGACAGGGCGGTTTTGGGAGACCCAGTACTTC. Translating it yields CASSLLTGRFWETQYF.

This chain connects TRBV29-1 to TRBJ2-3; D possibly corresponds to TRBD1 (5 bases). The germline V and J ends were trimmed by 7 bases and 5 bases, with 16 bases remaining between them. The germline V gene encodes CDR1 SQVTM and CDR2 ANQGSEA. This CDR3 is built from 13 residues. The CDR3 region is CSGEGVGGDTQYF. The CDR3 DNA sequence: TGCAGCGGCGAAGGGGTTGGTGGAGATACGCAGTATTTT.

This rearrangement joins TRBV6-1 to TRBJ2-7, with D unclear. The CDR3 is 14 residues long. V shed 1 base and J shed 2 bases, with 9 bases lying between them. Germline values: CDR1 MNHNS, CDR2 SASEGT. CDR3 DNA: TGTGCCAGCAGTGAAGGCTTAGCTCCCTACGAGCAGTACTTC. Protein: CASSEGLAPYEQYF.